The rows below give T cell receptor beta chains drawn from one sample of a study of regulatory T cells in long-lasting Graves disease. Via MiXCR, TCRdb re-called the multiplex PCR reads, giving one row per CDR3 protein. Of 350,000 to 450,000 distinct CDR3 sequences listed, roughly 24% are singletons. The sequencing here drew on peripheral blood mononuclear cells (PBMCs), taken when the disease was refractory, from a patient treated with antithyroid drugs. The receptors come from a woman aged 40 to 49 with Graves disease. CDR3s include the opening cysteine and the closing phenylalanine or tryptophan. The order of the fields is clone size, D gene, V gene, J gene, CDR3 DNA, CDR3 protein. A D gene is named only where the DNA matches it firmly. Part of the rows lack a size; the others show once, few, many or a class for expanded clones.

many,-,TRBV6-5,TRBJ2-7,TGTGCCAGCAGTTACAAGGTTAGCGGTCGGAGTTACGAGCAGTACTTC,CASSYKVSGRSYEQYF
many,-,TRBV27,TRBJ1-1,TGTACAACTTCAACCGGGATTTTCAGCACTGAAGCTTTCTTT,CTTSTGIFSTEAFF
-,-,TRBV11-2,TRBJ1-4,TGTGCCAGCAGCCAGGGGTTCCCTAATGAAAAACTGTTTTTT,CASSQGFPNEKLFF
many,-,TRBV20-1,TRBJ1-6,TGCAGTGCTGTCCCCACAGGGACTTCACCCCTCCACTTT,CSAVPTGTSPLHF
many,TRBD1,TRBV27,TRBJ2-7,TGTGCCAGCAGTGTATGGGACAGTACCTACGAGCAGTACTTC,CASSVWDSTYEQYF
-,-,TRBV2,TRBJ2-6,TGTGCCAGCAGGCGAATCCAGGGTCCTGGGGCCAACGTCCTGACTTTC,CASRRIQGPGANVLTF
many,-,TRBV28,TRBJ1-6,TGTGCCAGCAGCCTTCCCATCGGTCCTACCCACTTT,CASSLPIGPTHF
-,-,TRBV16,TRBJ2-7,TGTGCCAGCAGCCAATCGGGCTTCCGACCGTCCTACGAGCAGTACTTC,CASSQSGFRPSYEQYF
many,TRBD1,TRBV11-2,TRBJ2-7,TGTGCCAGCCTCGATTGGAGGACAGGCCCATGGGGTGAGCAGTACTTC,CASLDWRTGPWGEQYF
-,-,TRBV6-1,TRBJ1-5,TGTGCCAGCAATGACAGGCGTAGCAATCAGCCCCAGCATTTT,CASNDRRSNQPQHF
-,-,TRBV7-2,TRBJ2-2,TGTGCCAGCAGCCCTGTGAACACCGGGGGGCTGTTTTTT,CASSPVNTGGLFF
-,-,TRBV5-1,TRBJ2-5,TGCGCCAGCAACCGGGATCCCGGACGAGAGACCCAGTACTTC,CASNRDPGRETQYF
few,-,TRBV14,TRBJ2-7,TGTGCCAGCAGCCAAATCAAGGGGCGCGAGCAGTACTTC,CASSQIKGREQYF
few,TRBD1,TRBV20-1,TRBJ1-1,TGCAGTGCCTCGGGACAGGTGAACACTGAAGCTTTCTTT,CSASGQVNTEAFF
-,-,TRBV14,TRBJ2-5,TGTGCCAGCAGCCAAGTAACCCAGTACTTC,CASSQVTQYF
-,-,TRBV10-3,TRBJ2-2,TGTGCCATCAATAGGGTGGGCGGCGGGGAGCTGTTTTTT,CAINRVGGGELFF
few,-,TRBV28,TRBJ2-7,TGTGCCAGCAGTTTCCCCCTACTAGACGGGAGCTCCTACGAGCAGTACTTC,CASSFPLLDGSSYEQYF
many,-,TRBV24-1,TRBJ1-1,TGTGCCACCAGTGATTTGCCAGGGGCGCGTACTGAAGCTTTCTTT,CATSDLPGARTEAFF
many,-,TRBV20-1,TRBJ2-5,TGCAGTGCTAGCCGACATGAGACCCAGTACTTC,CSASRHETQYF
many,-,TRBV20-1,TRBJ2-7,TGCAGTGCTAGACGCCCGGGTTACAGCTCCTACGAGCAGTACTTC,CSARRPGYSSYEQYF
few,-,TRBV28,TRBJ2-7,TGTGCCAGCCGGAGAGGGGTGCCCTACGAGCAGTACTTC,CASRRGVPYEQYF
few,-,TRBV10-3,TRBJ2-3,TGTGCCATCAGGAAGGGAAACAGGGCCGATGGAGATACGCAGTATTTT,CAIRKGNRADGDTQYF
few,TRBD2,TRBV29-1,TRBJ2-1,TGCAGCGTTGTGGGTAGCGGGGATGAGCAGTTCTTC,CSVVGSGDEQFF
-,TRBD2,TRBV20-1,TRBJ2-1,TGCAGTGCTAACCCAGCGGGAGGGCCGGGCAATGAGCAGTTCTTC,CSANPAGGPGNEQFF
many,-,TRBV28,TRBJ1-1,TGTGCCAGCAGCTTTAACAGGGTATCGAACACTGAAGCTTTCTTT,CASSFNRVSNTEAFF
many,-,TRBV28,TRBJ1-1,TGTGCCAGCAGCCTTTCTGTCAGGGATAGGGCTTTCTTT,CASSLSVRDRAFF
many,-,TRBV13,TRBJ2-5,TGTGCCAGCAGCCAGGGGAGTCAAGAGACCCAGTACTTC,CASSQGSQETQYF
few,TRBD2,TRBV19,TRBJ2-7,TGTGCCAGCGCCTGGACTAGCGGGAGAGAATACGAGCAGTACTTC,CASAWTSGREYEQYF
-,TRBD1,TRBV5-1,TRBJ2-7,TGCGCCAGCAGCCGGACAGGGACACGCTCCTACGAGCAGTACTTC,CASSRTGTRSYEQYF
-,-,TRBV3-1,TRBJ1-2,TGTGCCAGCAGCCTGGACAGAGTGATCTATGGCTACACCTTC,CASSLDRVIYGYTF